This is a list of T cell receptor beta chains from one sample in a study of regulatory T cells in long-lasting Graves disease. TCRdb used MiXCR to reprocess the multiplex PCR reads, holding one entry per CDR3 protein. The sample has hundreds of thousands of distinct CDR3 sequences; around 20% are singletons. This material consisted of peripheral blood mononuclear cells (PBMCs), taken when the disease was refractory, from a patient treated with antithyroid drugs. Receptors were obtained from a female donor with Graves disease. The CDR3 runs from the conserved cysteine through the conserved F or W. Each record gives: CDR3 DNA, CDR3 protein, J gene, clone size, D gene, V gene. A D gene is named only where the DNA matches it firmly. The size of a clone is reported for some rows only, either as once, few or many, or as a class for expanded clones.

DNA: TGCGCCAGCAGCTTGGAGGGGGCGCTTGGATCACCCCTCCACTTT; CDR3: CASSLEGALGSPLHF; J: TRBJ1-6; size: few; D: TRBD1; V: TRBV5-1
DNA: TGTGCCAGCACCCATGGAGGGACTAGAGGAATCTCCGGGGAGCTGTTTTTT; CDR3: CASTHGGTRGISGELFF; J: TRBJ2-2; size: many; D: TRBD2; V: TRBV12-3/TRBV12-4
DNA: TGTGCCAGCAGCCAAGTAATAGGAGCTTCCTACGAGCAGTACTTC; CDR3: CASSQVIGASYEQYF; J: TRBJ2-7; size: few; D: NA; V: TRBV14
DNA: TGTGCCAGCAGCCAAGCGACCGGGGAGCTGTTTTTT; CDR3: CASSQATGELFF; J: TRBJ2-2; size: few; D: NA; V: TRBV3-1
DNA: TGTGCCAGCAGTTTCCATCTCGGGGGCGGTCTTACTGAAGCTTTCTTT; CDR3: CASSFHLGGGLTEAFF; J: TRBJ1-1; size: many; D: NA; V: TRBV28
DNA: TGTGCCAGCACGTCTAGCGGGTTCTACAATGAGCAGTTCTTC; CDR3: CASTSSGFYNEQFF; J: TRBJ2-1; size: many; D: TRBD2; V: TRBV6-1
DNA: TGCGCCAGCAGTGAGTCTGGCAGGGATTATGACAATCAGCCCCAGCATTTT; CDR3: CASSESGRDYDNQPQHF; J: TRBJ1-5; size: NA; D: NA; V: TRBV10-1
DNA: TGCAGTGCTAGAGACTCGGACTCGACCAAAAACATTCAGTACTTC; CDR3: CSARDSDSTKNIQYF; J: TRBJ2-4; size: NA; D: NA; V: TRBV20-1
DNA: TGTGCCAGCAGCCCCTCCGCGGGAGGGTACTACGAGCAGTACTTC; CDR3: CASSPSAGGYYEQYF; J: TRBJ2-7; size: NA; D: TRBD2; V: TRBV11-2
DNA: TGTGCCTGGGCGGGACTAGCCGACGAGCAGTACTTC; CDR3: CAWAGLADEQYF; J: TRBJ2-7; size: NA; D: TRBD2; V: TRBV30
DNA: TGTGCCAGCAGTTTAGGCTTGGGGAGTAGCAATCAGCCCCAGCATTTT; CDR3: CASSLGLGSSNQPQHF; J: TRBJ1-5; size: many; D: NA; V: TRBV28
DNA: TGTGCCAGCAGTTATTCAGGGGGAAAAGACACCGGGGAGCTGTTTTTT; CDR3: CASSYSGGKDTGELFF; J: TRBJ2-2; size: many; D: TRBD1; V: TRBV12-3/TRBV12-4
DNA: TGTGCCAGCAGCCAAGATCTCAGAGCTAGCGGGAGCCATGAGCAGTTCTTC; CDR3: CASSQDLRASGSHEQFF; J: TRBJ2-1; size: many; D: TRBD2; V: TRBV3-1
DNA: TGTGCCAGCAGTTTGAGTCACTGGAGCCCCTACGAGCAGTACTTC; CDR3: CASSLSHWSPYEQYF; J: TRBJ2-7; size: many; D: NA; V: TRBV6-5